These T cell receptor beta chains were read from a single sample in a study of cytomegalovirus exposure and HLA in healthy donors. Clones were read by immunoSEQ multiplex PCR, and TCRdb kept only the in-frame ones, dropping some. The top ten clones hold about 2.7% of a sample with some 180,000 clones, around 75% of them seen once. Material: PBMCs. The receptor source for this set is a male donor in good health and CMV-seronegative. CDR3s include the opening cysteine and the closing phenylalanine or tryptophan. The D gene is left open where the match is weak. Not every row has a clone size; where given, it reads once, few, many or a size class.

V	J	size	D	CDR3	DNA
TRBV5-5	TRBJ2-1	.	TRBD2	CASSLLGGGANEQFF	TGTGCCAGCAGCTTGCTTGGCGGGGGGGCGAATGAGCAGTTCTTC
TRBV7-3	TRBJ2-2	.	.	CASRTGNTGELFF	TGTGCCAGCAGAACAGGGAACACCGGGGAGCTGTTTTTT
TRBV4-1	TRBJ1-4	.	.	CASSQKSDSSEKLFF	TGCGCCAGCAGTCAAAAAAGTGACAGTTCCGAAAAGCTGTTTTTT
TRBV10-3	TRBJ1-5	.	.	CAISESPQTPSNQPQHF	TGTGCCATCAGTGAGTCACCACAGACACCTAGCAATCAGCCCCAGCATTTT
TRBV7-9	TRBJ2-1	few	TRBD1	CASSPGTGGHNEQFF	TGTGCCAGCAGCCCCGGGACAGGGGGACACAATGAGCAGTTCTTC
TRBV6-1	TRBJ2-5	.	.	CASSGLGAGETQYF	TGTGCCAGCAGTGGGCTGGGGGCAGGGGAGACCCAGTACTTC
TRBV7-3	TRBJ1-1	.	.	CASSLIGVRDTEAFF	TGTGCCAGCAGCTTAATTGGGGTGCGGGACACTGAAGCTTTCTTT
TRBV30	TRBJ1-2	few	.	CAWSQEGMGYYGYTF	TGTGCCTGGAGTCAAGAGGGAATGGGATACTATGGCTACACCTTC
TRBV6-5	TRBJ1-2	.	.	CASSYNGGGYTF	TGTGCCAGCAGTTACAACGGGGGGGGCTACACCTTC
TRBV11-2	TRBJ1-6	.	TRBD1	CASSNDREVSPLHF	TGTGCCAGCAGCAACGACAGGGAGGTTTCACCCCTCCACTTT
TRBV2	TRBJ1-2	.	TRBD1	CASSWTGEKGYTF	TGTGCCAGCAGTTGGACAGGGGAGAAGGGCTACACCTTC
TRBV27	TRBJ1-6	.	.	CASSPWGGVQSPLHF	TGTGCCAGCAGCCCTTGGGGGGGTGTGCAATCACCCCTCCACTTT
TRBV2	TRBJ2-2	once	TRBD1	CASDEGALTGELFF	TGTGCCAGCGACGAGGGGGCATTGACCGGGGAGCTGTTTTTT
TRBV6-4	TRBJ2-1	.	TRBD2	CASSRLAGSNNEQFF	TGTGCCAGCAGTCGACTAGCGGGATCCAACAATGAGCAGTTCTTC
TRBV4-2	TRBJ2-2	.	TRBD2	CASSSGGLAITGELFF	TGTGCCAGCAGCTCCGGGGGACTAGCAATCACCGGGGAGCTGTTTTTT
TRBV5-1	TRBJ2-2	.	.	CASSRGSQGGELFF	TGCGCCAGCAGCCGGGGATCTCAAGGGGGGGAGCTGTTTTTT
TRBV6-5	TRBJ2-7	.	.	CASSYSRGGSYEQYF	TGTGCCAGCAGTTACTCAAGGGGTGGTTCCTACGAGCAGTACTTC
TRBV19	TRBJ2-5	.	.	CASSIDLGRQETQYF	TGTGCCAGTAGTATAGATCTTGGCCGCCAAGAGACCCAGTACTTC
TRBV6-5	TRBJ2-7	.	TRBD1	CASSYQGQGTHEQYF	TGTGCCAGCAGTTACCAGGGACAGGGAACCCACGAGCAGTACTTC
TRBV19	TRBJ1-3	few	.	CASTAGFSGNTIYF	TGTGCCAGTACGGCAGGGTTCTCTGGAAACACCATATATTTT
TRBV5-1	TRBJ2-3	once	TRBD2	CASSGGLAGGRTDTQYF	TGCGCCAGCAGCGGTGGACTAGCGGGGGGGCGCACAGATACGCAGTATTTT
TRBV4-1	TRBJ2-4	.	TRBD2	CASSQGTLAAQNIQYF	TGCGCCAGCAGCCAAGGAACACTAGCGGCCCAAAACATTCAGTACTTC
TRBV5-4	TRBJ1-1	.	.	CASSFAGGGTEAFF	TGTGCCAGCAGCTTTGCCGGGGGGGGCACTGAAGCTTTCTTT
TRBV2	TRBJ1-5	.	.	CASRRDSNQPQHF	TGTGCCAGCCGTCGGGATAGCAATCAGCCCCAGCATTTT
TRBV4-2	TRBJ2-2	.	.	CASSQAGLTNTGELFF	TGTGCCAGCAGCCAAGCTGGACTGACGAACACCGGGGAGCTGTTTTTT
TRBV19	TRBJ2-6	.	.	CASSRGPGGGNVLTF	TGTGCCAGTAGTCGAGGGCCAGGGGGAGGAAACGTCCTGACTTTC
TRBV10-3	TRBJ1-5	.	.	CAIRDSNQPQHF	TGTGCCATCAGGGACAGTAATCAGCCCCAGCATTTT
TRBV2	TRBJ2-1	.	.	CASSEPGYGSYNEQFF	TGTGCCAGCAGTGAACCCGGGTACGGCTCCTACAATGAGCAGTTCTTC
TRBV6-4	TRBJ2-1	.	.	CASSVQAVVTGAINEQFF	TGTGCCAGCAGTGTTCAGGCGGTTGTGACGGGAGCGATTAATGAGCAGTTCTTC
TRBV5-1	TRBJ1-2	once	.	CASPLNTF	TGCGCCAGCCCTCTAAACACCTTC
TRBV5-1	TRBJ1-6	.	TRBD1	CASRARTGDNSPLHF	TGCGCCAGCAGAGCTCGGACAGGGGACAATTCACCCCTCCACTTT
TRBV4-3	TRBJ2-6	many	TRBD1	CASSQDRLTGGISGANVLTF	TGCGCCAGCAGCCAAGATAGGCTTACAGGGGGGATTTCTGGGGCCAACGTCCTGACTTTC
TRBV5-4	TRBJ2-7	.	.	CASSDQAGTLSSYEQYF	TGTGCCAGCAGTGACCAAGCCGGGACACTTTCTTCCTACGAGCAGTACTTC
TRBV7-3	TRBJ2-2	.	TRBD2	CASSLGTGGGTGELFF	TGTGCCAGCAGCCTCGGGACGGGAGGGGGCACCGGGGAGCTGTTTTTT
TRBV19	TRBJ2-5	few	TRBD2	CASSMGLQETQYF	TGTGCCAGTAGTATGGGACTACAGGAGACCCAGTACTTC
TRBV9	TRBJ2-6	.	.	CASSVDPGVNSGANVLTF	TGTGCCAGCAGCGTAGATCCAGGGGTCAACTCTGGGGCCAACGTCCTGACTTTC